These T cell receptor beta chains were read from a single sample in a study of shared clonotypes between healthy human individuals. Assay used: immunoSEQ multiplex PCR; TCRdb lists only in-frame clones, some missing. The profile shows 2 million to 2.5 million clones, 93% of them singletons. Sequencing used naive CD4+ T cells from PBMCs. Receptors originate from a man in his late teens or twenties in good health. Some clones in this sample may be carry-over from other donors' samples. Each CDR3 is given with its conserved first and last residue. D genes are given only for firm matches. Clone size is stated in some rows and not others, as once, few, many or a class when expanded.

d_call,v_call,clone_size,j_call,cdr3_nt,cdr3_aa
TRBD1,TRBV11-1,NA,TRBJ1-2,TGTGCCAGCAGCACGCGACAGGGGGCCGGTAACTATGGCTACACCTTC,CASSTRQGAGNYGYTF
NA,TRBV18,NA,TRBJ1-4,TGTGCCAGCTCCCAGAACGTCGGGAGTGAAAAACTGTTTTTT,CASSQNVGSEKLFF
TRBD1,TRBV29-1,NA,TRBJ2-3,TGCAGCGTTGACTATTTCGGGACAGGGGGAAATGAGCAGTATTTT,CSVDYFGTGGNEQYF
NA,TRBV10-1,NA,TRBJ2-7,TGCGCCAGCAGTGAATTCGGCGGGCCGAGCTCCTACGAGCAGTACTTC,CASSEFGGPSSYEQYF
NA,TRBV7-2,NA,TRBJ2-2,TGTGCCAGCAGCTTACTCGTAGGTCTGGAGCTGTTTTTT,CASSLLVGLELFF
TRBD2,TRBV7-2,once,TRBJ2-7,TGTGCCAGCAGCTTACATCCAATGACTAGCGGGAGACTCTACGAGCAGTACTTC,CASSLHPMTSGRLYEQYF
TRBD1,TRBV19,once,TRBJ2-7,TGTGCCACAGAGGGACAGGGCGACGAGCAGTACTTC,CATEGQGDEQYF
TRBD1,TRBV11-2,NA,TRBJ1-1,TGTGCCAGCAGCGGCCGACAGGGAATGGCTGAAGCTTTCTTT,CASSGRQGMAEAFF
NA,TRBV5-4,few,TRBJ2-7,TGTGCCAGCAGCTCAAAGGGGGGGACCTACGAGCAGTACTTC,CASSSKGGTYEQYF
NA,TRBV2,once,TRBJ1-1,TGTGCCAGCAGTAGGGGCGCCCCCGTGAACACTGAAGCTTTCTTT,CASSRGAPVNTEAFF
NA,TRBV19,NA,TRBJ2-7,TGTGCCAGTAGTATACAGGTTTTTATTAGCTCCTACGAGCAGTACTTC,CASSIQVFISSYEQYF
TRBD1,TRBV6-1,NA,TRBJ1-1,TGTGCCAGCAGTGTGGACAGGGTCACTGAAGCTTTCTTT,CASSVDRVTEAFF
TRBD1,TRBV25-1,NA,TRBJ1-1,TGTGCCAGCGGGACAGGGTTTACTGAAGCTTTCTTT,CASGTGFTEAFF
NA,TRBV5-1,NA,TRBJ1-2,TGCGCCAGCAGCTTGGAAGGGGGATTTGAGGACTATGGCTACACCTTC,CASSLEGGFEDYGYTF
TRBD2,TRBV6-6,NA,TRBJ2-7,TGTGCCAGCAGAGTGCGGGAGGGGTCCGAGCAGTACTTC,CASRVREGSEQYF